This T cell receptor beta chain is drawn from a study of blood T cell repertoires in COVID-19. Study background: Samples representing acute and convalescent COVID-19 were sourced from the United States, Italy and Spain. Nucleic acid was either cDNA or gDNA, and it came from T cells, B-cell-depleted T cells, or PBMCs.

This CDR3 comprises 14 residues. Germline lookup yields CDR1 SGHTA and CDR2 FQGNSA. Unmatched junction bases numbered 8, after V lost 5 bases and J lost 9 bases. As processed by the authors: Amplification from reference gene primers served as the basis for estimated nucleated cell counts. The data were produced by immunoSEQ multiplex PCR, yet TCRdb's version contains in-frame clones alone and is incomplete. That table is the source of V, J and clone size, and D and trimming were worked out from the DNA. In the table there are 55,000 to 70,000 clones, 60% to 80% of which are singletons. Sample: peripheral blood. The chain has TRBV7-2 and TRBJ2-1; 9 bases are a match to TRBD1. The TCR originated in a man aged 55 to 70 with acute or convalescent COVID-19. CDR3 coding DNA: TGTGCCAGCAGCCCCCGACAGGGGGACAGTGAGCAGTTCTTC. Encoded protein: CASSPRQGDSEQFF.